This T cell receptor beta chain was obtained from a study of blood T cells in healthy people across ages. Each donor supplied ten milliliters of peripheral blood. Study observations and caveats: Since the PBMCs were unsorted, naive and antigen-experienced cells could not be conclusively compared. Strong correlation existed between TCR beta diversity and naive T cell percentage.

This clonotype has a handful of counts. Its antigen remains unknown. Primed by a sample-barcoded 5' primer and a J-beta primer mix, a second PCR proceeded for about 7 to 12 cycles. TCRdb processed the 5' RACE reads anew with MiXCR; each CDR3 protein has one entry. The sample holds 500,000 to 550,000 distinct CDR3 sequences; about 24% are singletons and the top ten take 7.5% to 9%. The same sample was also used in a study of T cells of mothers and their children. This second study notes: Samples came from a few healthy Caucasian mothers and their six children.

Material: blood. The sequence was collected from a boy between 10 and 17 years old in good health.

The CDR3 spells CASSPQRVLTDTQYF. The CDR3 DNA reads TGTGCCAGCAGCCCTCAGCGGGTTCTGACAGATACGCAGTATTTT. The genes are TRBV3-1 and TRBJ2-3; the D gene is possibly TRBD2 (6 bases). Germline V gives CDR1 LGHDT, CDR2 YNNKEL (reference sequence). Trimming stripped 4 bases from V and 3 bases from J, with 14 bases between. The CDR3 length is 15 residues.